One and the same sample provided the 10 T cell receptor beta chains below, sequenced in a study of T cell responses to AZD1222 COVID-19 vaccine. Sequencing was performed with immunoSEQ multiplex PCR; in TCRdb, only in-frame clones are kept and a portion is missing. The repertoire holds more than 75,000 clones, with around 82% as singletons. Material: peripheral blood, obtained 28 days after the second AZD1222 dose. These TCRs come from an adult who received the AZD1222 COVID-19 vaccine.

A few counts support this clone. V usage is TRBV30 and J usage is TRBJ2-7, with 9 bases fitting TRBD2. The CDR3 is 14 amino acids. Losses at the gene ends were 1 base for V and 7 bases for J; bases not matched to a gene: 8. The germline CDR1 and CDR2 sequences are GTSNPN and SVGIG (reference sequence). The CDR3 sequence is CAWSASGTLFEQYF. The CDR3 coding sequence is TGTGCCTGGAGTGCTAGCGGGACGCTCTTTGAGCAGTACTTC.

V usage is TRBV6-5 and J usage is TRBJ1-2; 10 bases agree with TRBD1. The ends lost 5 bases at V and 2 bases at J; junction bases unmatched: 2. The CDR3 is 14 amino acids. The V gene's germline CDR1 is MNHEY and CDR2 SVGAGI. The CDR3: CASSRGQGNYGYTF. CDR3 coding DNA: TGTGCCAGCAGTAGGGGACAGGGGAACTATGGCTACACCTTC.

The chain combines TRBV6-5 with TRBJ2-3; 7 positions agree with TRBD2. The CDR3 extends over 15 amino acids. Germline CDR1 is MNHEY and CDR2 is SVGAGI. The V gene end was trimmed by 4 bases and the J gene end by 1 base; junction bases not matched to a gene: 5. As DNA, the CDR3 is TGTGCCAGCAGTTCCACTAGCGCACGCACAGATACGCAGTATTTT. Residues: CASSSTSARTDTQYF.

The chain combines TRBV7-3 with TRBJ1-6; tentative D call: TRBD1 (6 bases). Trimming left V 1 base short and J 10 bases short, with 11 bases between. The CDR3 spans 14 residues. Germline CDR1 SGHTA, CDR2 FQGTGA. The CDR3 region is CASSLSPGQSPLHF. CDR3 DNA sequence: TGTGCCAGCAGCTTAAGCCCCGGACAGTCACCCCTCCACTTT.

The J gene is TRBJ2-1, the V gene TRBV19; D may be TRBD2 (5 bases). V was pared by 5 bases and J by 1 base, with 21 bases between. The CDR3 is 18 residues long. Germline V CDR1 and CDR2: LNHDA, SQIVND (reference sequence). The CDR3 loop is CASSRTSLPPLSYNEQFF. The CDR3 DNA follows: TGTGCCAGTAGTCGGACTTCCCTGCCCCCCTTATCCTACAATGAGCAGTTCTTC.

The gene calls are TRBV3-1 (or the pseudogene TRBV3-2) and TRBJ2-7, with 7 bases that match TRBD2. Germline V gene lookup returns CDR1 LGHDT and CDR2 YNNKEL (reference sequence). This CDR3 has 15 residues. V gave up 6 bases and J gave up 1 base; unmatched junction bases: 9. Here the CDR3 reads CASSFGGSGSYEQYF. CDR3 bases: TGTGCCAGCAGTTTCGGCGGGAGTGGTTCCTACGAGCAGTACTTC.

This clone was observed a handful of times. The V call is TRBV7-9, the J call TRBJ2-7, with TRBD2 identical over 15 bases. CDR1 SEHNR and CDR2 FQNEAQ come from the germline V gene (reference sequence). Germline trimming cut 5 bases from V and 1 base from J; bases unmatched to any gene: 9. The CDR3 has 18 amino acids. The CDR3 reads CASSPRTSGRVGSYEQYF. The CDR3 nucleotides read TGTGCCAGCAGCCCTAGGACTAGCGGGAGGGTCGGGTCCTACGAGCAGTACTTC.

The rearrangement links TRBV5-4 to TRBJ1-3; D ambiguous. Germline CDR1 reads SGHNT; CDR2 reads YYREEE (reference sequence). CDR3 size: 16 residues. The V and J ends lost 4 bases and 0 bases respectively, with 14 bases between them. The CDR3 DNA reads as TGTGCCAGCAGCGAGATCAGCGGTAGCTCTGGAAACACCATATATTTT. Translated: CASSEISGSSGNTIYF.

The rearrangement joins TRBV7-6 to TRBJ1-5; D remains ambiguous. CDR3 length equals 11 residues. Trimming shortened V by 8 bases and J by 3 bases, and 5 bases separated the two germline ends. Per the germline V gene, CDR1 is SGHVS and CDR2 is FNYEAQ. The DNA of the CDR3 is TGTGCCAGCGGGGACAATCAGCCCCAGCATTTT. Its protein product is CASGDNQPQHF. Using reference TRBV7-6 and TRBJ1-5 for the parts outside the CDR3, the full variable domain is GAGVSQSPRYKVTKRGQDVALRCDPISGHVSLYWYRQALGQGPEFLTYFNYEAQQDKSGLPNDRFSAERPEGSISTLTIQRTEQRDSAMYRCASGDNQPQHFGDGTRLSIL.

The chain uses TRBV28 and TRBJ1-2; TRBD1 aligns across 11 bases. V lost 2 bases and J lost 8; bases outside the gene matches: 7. The length of the CDR3 is 15 residues. The germline CDR1 and CDR2 sequences are MDHEN and SYDVKM. The CDR3 coding sequence is TGTGCCAGCAGTTTAGGGACAGGGGGTTTCTGGGGCTACACCTTC. This translates into CASSLGTGGFWGYTF.